This T cell receptor (beta chain) comes out of a study of blood T cells in healthy people across ages. It was with a sample-barcoded 5' primer and a J-beta primer mix that a second PCR of roughly 7 to 11 cycles was run. TCRdb re-analysed the 5' RACE reads in MiXCR, keeping a single row per CDR3 protein. This table has some 1.5 million distinct CDR3 sequences, 28% appearing once. The sequencing input was blood. The clonotype comes from a woman in her thirties in good health.

The CDR3 sequence is CASSPEQRDTQYF. The CDR3 bases are TGTGCCAGCTCACCGGAACAGCGAGATACGCAGTATTTT. The V call is TRBV18, the J call TRBJ2-3; D gene unclear. The V gene's germline CDR1 is KGHSH and CDR2 LQKENI. The ends were cut back, 3 bases at V and 5 bases at J, with 9 bases in the middle. The CDR3 has 13 amino acids.